This passage covers 30 T cell receptor beta chains from one sample sequenced in a study of CD8 T cells in ankylosing spondylitis. TCRdb fed the 5' RACE reads into MiXCR, producing one record per CDR3 protein. Of about 240,000 distinct CDR3 sequences listed, 20% to 30% were seen once; the top ten hold around 0.64%. The specimen was blood, either unsorted or a sorted T cell fraction (not recorded which). The receptors come from a male donor with ankylosing spondylitis or in good health (not recorded which).

This clonotype was detected only a few times. The chain employs TRBV20-1 and TRBJ1-5, with D hard to call. Germline V gives CDR1 DFQATT, CDR2 SNEGSKA (reference sequence). The V and J ends lost 1 base and 5 bases respectively, with 9 bases between them. This CDR3 spans 13 amino acids. CDR3 sequence: CSARVGGYQPQHF. The CDR3 DNA reads TGCAGTGCTAGAGTGGGAGGCTATCAGCCCCAGCATTTT.

This clonotype was seen a handful of times. This chain connects TRBV7-2 to TRBJ2-3; possibly TRBD2 for D (6 bases). Germline V CDR1 and CDR2: SGHTA, FQGNSA. Trimming stripped 3 bases from V and 6 bases from J, with 16 bases between. The CDR3 extends over 15 amino acids. The CDR3 sequence is CASSFALAFSDTQYF. In DNA form, the CDR3 reads TGTGCCAGCAGCTTCGCACTAGCCTTTTCGGATACGCAGTATTTT.

This clonotype was seen many times. The CDR3 DNA reads as TGCAGCGTTCGAGATGAAACGAACACCGGGGAGCTGTTTTTT. Protein: CSVRDETNTGELFF. This chain joins TRBV29-1 and TRBJ2-2; D gene ambiguous. The V gene's germline CDR1 is SQVTM and CDR2 ANQGSEA. V gave up 5 bases and J gave up 0 bases, with 10 bases separating them. The CDR3 spans 14 residues.

This clonotype has a handful of counts. CDR3 DNA sequence: TGTGCCATCAGCCCCTCCCAATACGAGCAGTACTTC. Translated: CAISPSQYEQYF. The chain recombines TRBV10-3 with TRBJ2-7; D is unclear. The CDR3 is made up of 12 amino acids. Germline V gene data show CDR1 as ENHRY and CDR2 as SYGVKD. V was trimmed by 6 bases and J by 4 bases, leaving 10 bases between them.

This clonotype appeared a few times. The chain couples TRBV4-1 to TRBJ2-3; TRBD2 aligns across 7 bases. Germline CDR1 is MGHRA and CDR2 is YSYEKL. The CDR3 contains 18 residues. V was pared by 1 base and J by 3 bases, with 13 bases of the junction left unmatched. For the CDR3, the DNA is TGCGCCAGCAGCCAAGTAGCCCTGGGACTAACCCAAACAGATACGCAGTATTTT. Protein: CASSQVALGLTQTDTQYF.

This clonotype was detected ten times or more. This chain connects TRBV3-1 to TRBJ2-3; D remains ambiguous. Germline CDR1 reads LGHDT; CDR2 reads YNNKEL (reference sequence). The CDR3 length is 15 residues. Trimming shortened V by 0 bases and J by 1 base, and 8 bases separated the two germline ends. In DNA form, the CDR3 reads TGTGCCAGCAGCCAAGAGGGTAGGGGCACAGATACGCAGTATTTT. Translated, it gives CASSQEGRGTDTQYF.

Concerning this clonotype itself: A read error is possible here, since a much larger clone lies one base away. V gene TRBV12-3 or TRBV12-4 combines with J gene TRBJ2-1; D unclear. This CDR3 has 13 amino acids. The CDR3 protein is CASSSGSYIEQFF. CDR3 coding DNA: TGTGCCAGCAGTTCAGGCTCCTACATTGAGCAGTTCTTC.

This chain links TRBV7-9 with TRBJ2-5; weak D call: TRBD1 (5 bases). This CDR3 spans 13 amino acids. V lost 1 base to trimming and J lost 7 bases, with 10 bases between them. Looked up from germline, CDR1 is SEHNR and CDR2 is FQNEAQ (reference sequence). Here the CDR3 DNA reads TGTGCCAGCAGCTTAGAGCAGGGTGGGACCCAGTACTTC. This encodes CASSLEQGGTQYF. The full variable domain, rest sourced from reference TRBV7-9 and TRBJ2-5, is DTGVSQNPRHKITKRGQNVTFRCDPISEHNRLYWYRQTLGQGPEFLTYFQNEAQLEKSRLLSDRFSAERPKGSFSTLEIQRTEQGDSAMYLCASSLEQGGTQYFGPGTRLLVL.

This clonotype was detected once. The chain is built from TRBV12-3 or TRBV12-4 and TRBJ2-7; TRBD1 agrees at 8 bases. This CDR3 is built from 15 residues. The trim removed 4 bases at V and 0 bases at J, leaving 5 bases unmatched. The CDR3 is CASSSDRALSYEQYF. As DNA, the CDR3 is TGTGCCAGCAGTTCGGACAGGGCCCTCTCCTACGAGCAGTACTTC.

This chain links TRBV12-3 or TRBV12-4 with TRBJ1-2; the D is unclear. Trimming took 3 bases from V and 8 from J, leaving 13 bases between them. The CDR3 is 13 amino acids. The DNA of the CDR3 is TGTGCCAGCAGTTTCTTCTCCACCCGAGGCTACACCTTC. Translating it yields CASSFFSTRGYTF.

This chain connects TRBV20-1 to TRBJ2-1, with D perhaps matching TRBD2 (7 bases). The CDR3 contains 14 residues. V was trimmed by 6 bases and J by 5 bases, leaving 17 bases between them. Germline CDR1 DFQATT, CDR2 SNEGSKA (reference sequence). The CDR3 is CSALGGTKDNEQFF. Here the CDR3 DNA reads TGCAGTGCCCTGGGGGGGACAAAGGACAATGAGCAGTTCTTC.

This clonotype appeared many times. The chain carries TRBV2 and TRBJ2-1, with a weak D call TRBD2 (5 bases). V lost 4 bases, J lost 7 bases, and 8 bases lay in between. The CDR3 spans 12 residues. CDR1 SNHLY and CDR2 FYNNEI come from the germline V gene. The CDR3 coding sequence is TGTGCCAGCAGTGTAGGGAGAAATGAGCAGTTCTTC. Amino acid sequence: CASSVGRNEQFF. The whole variable domain, filled in from reference TRBV2 and TRBJ2-1, reads EPEVTQTPSHQVTQMGQEVILRCVPISNHLYFYWYRQILGQKVEFLVSFYNNEISEKSEIFDDQFSVERPDGSNFTLKIRSTKLEDSAMYFCASSVGRNEQFFGPGTRLTVL.

The chain is built from TRBV6-5 and TRBJ2-5; 13 nucleotides align to TRBD2. CDR1 MNHEY and CDR2 SVGAGI come from the germline V gene. This CDR3 has 17 residues. V was pared by 2 bases and J by 5 bases, with 8 bases of the junction left unmatched. The CDR3 nucleotides read TGTGCCAGCAGTTACACCCTACTAGCGGGGGGGCCGGAGACCCAGTACTTC. This translates into CASSYTLLAGGPETQYF.

The chain is built from TRBV12-3 or TRBV12-4 and TRBJ1-1; D remains unclear. Trimming stripped 8 bases from V and 3 bases from J, with 19 bases between. The CDR3 runs to 15 residues. The CDR3 DNA reads as TGTGCCAGCCGGCGGTGGGGAAACGGGGACACTGAAGCTTTCTTT. Protein sequence: CASRRWGNGDTEAFF.

This clonotype has ten or more counts. This chain joins TRBV20-1 and TRBJ1-2; unclear D gene. CDR3 length: 14 residues. Germline CDR1 and CDR2: DFQATT and SNEGSKA (reference sequence). Trimming stripped 1 base from V and 3 bases from J, with 12 bases between. The CDR3 loop is CSARGVELYYGYTF. The CDR3 DNA sequence: TGCAGTGCTAGAGGGGTCGAACTCTACTATGGCTACACCTTC.

The rearrangement uses TRBV20-1 and TRBJ2-4; unclear D gene. Germline V lookup: CDR1 DFQATT, CDR2 SNEGSKA (reference sequence). Trimming took 0 bases from V and 4 from J, leaving 7 bases between them. This CDR3 region has 13 residues. This CDR3 is CSARDGQKNIQYF. DNA of the CDR3: TGCAGTGCTAGAGATGGGCAGAAAAACATTCAGTACTTC.

This clonotype was detected a few times. The CDR3 DNA reads TGTGCCAGCTCACCAGGGTCCGGGGAAACCTACGAGCAGTACTTC. Translation: CASSPGSGETYEQYF. The rearrangement uses TRBV18 and TRBJ2-7; the D gene is possibly TRBD2 (5 bases). V was shortened by 2 bases and J by 2 bases, with 13 bases between the two germline ends. This CDR3 has 15 amino acids. Germline V gene sequence: CDR1 KGHSH, CDR2 LQKENI.

CDR3 protein: CATETQYF. The CDR3, as DNA: TGTGCCACCGAGACCCAGTACTTC. This chain links TRBV6-1 with TRBJ2-5; D uncertain. Germline V gene sequence: CDR1 MNHNS, CDR2 SASEGT. There are 8 residues in the CDR3. The V and J ends lost 10 bases and 5 bases respectively, with 2 bases between them.

The sample holds a few counts of this clonotype. The chain combines TRBV12-3 or TRBV12-4 with TRBJ2-1; 9 bases agree with TRBD1. The CDR3 spans 15 residues. Trimming cost V 5 bases and J 7 bases; bases outside gene matches: 9. CDR3 amino acids: CASSPGGQGWNEQFF. CDR3 DNA: TGTGCCAGCAGTCCGGGGGGACAGGGTTGGAATGAGCAGTTCTTC.

This clonotype was seen once. The rearrangement uses TRBV7-9 and TRBJ2-7, with D perhaps matching TRBD2 (6 bases). The CDR3 totals 15 residues. Germline V gene sequence: CDR1 SEHNR, CDR2 FQNEAQ (reference sequence). Trimming took off 0 bases at V and 5 bases at J, with 14 bases between the two ends. CDR3 DNA: TGTGCCAGCAGCTTAGCCCCGTGGGGGAGGAACGAGCAGTACTTC. This translates into CASSLAPWGRNEQYF. The variable domain in full, completed from reference TRBV7-9 and TRBJ2-7, reads DTGVSQNPRHKITKRGQNVTFRCDPISEHNRLYWYRQTLGQGPEFLTYFQNEAQLEKSRLLSDRFSAERPKGSFSTLEIQRTEQGDSAMYLCASSLAPWGRNEQYFGPGTRLTVT.

This clonotype was seen many times. The chain couples TRBV12-3 or TRBV12-4 to TRBJ1-3; D perhaps matches TRBD1 (5 bases). The V end was cut by 2 bases, the J end by 0 bases, with 11 bases between. There are 16 residues in the CDR3. The CDR3 sequence: CASSLWRGISGNTIYF. The CDR3 DNA sequence: TGTGCCAGCAGTTTATGGAGGGGAATCTCTGGAAACACCATATATTTT.

This clonotype was seen a single time. The rearrangement uses TRBV25-1 and TRBJ2-5; D tentatively fits TRBD1 or TRBD2 (5 bases each). The CDR3 consists of 14 residues. Trimming removed 2 bases at V and 4 bases at J, with 11 bases between. Germline values: CDR1 MGHDK, CDR2 SYGVNS. CDR3 in DNA: TGTGCCAGCAGTGAAAGTCGGGGCGCAGAGACCCAGTACTTC. It encodes CASSESRGAETQYF.

This clonotype was observed a few times. The V and J genes are TRBV20-1 and TRBJ2-7, with 13 bases identical to TRBD2. The length of the CDR3 is 14 residues. Germline V gene sequence: CDR1 DFQATT, CDR2 SNEGSKA (reference sequence). J lost 3 bases, V lost 6 bases, and 5 bases had no gene match. CDR3 sequence (DNA): TGCAGTGCCATGGGGACTAGCGGGGTCTACGAGCAGTACTTC. This encodes CSAMGTSGVYEQYF.

This chain's CDR3 is CSVEGILAKNIQYF. For the CDR3, the DNA is TGCAGCGTCGAGGGAATTCTAGCCAAAAACATTCAGTACTTC. The genes are TRBV29-1 and TRBJ2-4, with D maybe TRBD2 (5 bases). Germline V lookup: CDR1 SQVTM, CDR2 ANQGSEA. Trimming pared 6 bases from V and 0 bases from J, leaving 12 bases between. This CDR3 has 14 residues. The complete variable domain, with remaining parts taken from reference TRBV29-1 and TRBJ2-4, reads SAVISQKPSRDICQRGTSLTIQCQVDSQVTMMFWYRQQPGQSLTLIATANQGSEATYESGFVIDKFPISRPNLTFSTLTVSNMSPEDSSIYLCSVEGILAKNIQYFGAGTRLSVL.

V and J are TRBV20-1 and TRBJ2-1, with TRBD1 as a possible D gene (6 bases). V gave up 2 bases and J gave up 4 bases, with 15 bases separating them. The CDR3 is 15 amino acids. Germline V gene sequence: CDR1 DFQATT, CDR2 SNEGSKA (reference sequence). In nucleotides, the CDR3 is TGCAGTGCTAGATCCAGACAGGCGAATTACAATGAGCAGTTCTTC. Its protein product is CSARSRQANYNEQFF.

This clonotype was seen only a few times. This rearrangement joins TRBV28 to TRBJ2-1; D ambiguous. The germline CDR1 and CDR2 sequences are MDHEN and SYDVKM. V was shortened by 5 bases and J by 4 bases, with 18 bases between the two germline ends. The CDR3 has 16 amino acids. CDR3 sequence: CASSLDTLHPYNEQFF. The DNA for the CDR3 is TGTGCCAGCAGTCTAGACACTCTCCACCCTTACAATGAGCAGTTCTTC.

This clonotype was found many times. The chain combines TRBV20-1 with TRBJ2-7; 7 positions match TRBD1. Trimming cost V 3 bases and J 5 bases; bases outside gene matches: 7. Germline V gives CDR1 DFQATT, CDR2 SNEGSKA (reference sequence). This CDR3 spans 13 amino acids. CDR3 sequence reads: CSASKDRVNEQYF. The CDR3 DNA sequence: TGCAGTGCTAGTAAAGACAGGGTGAACGAGCAGTACTTC.

V is TRBV5-5 and J is TRBJ2-3; D may be TRBD1 or TRBD2 (6 bases each). The germline V gene has CDR1 SGHKS and CDR2 YYEKEE (reference sequence). Trimming took off 2 bases at V and 1 base at J, with 11 bases between the two ends. The CDR3 is 15 amino acids. CDR3 loop: CASSFSGAGTDTQYF. As DNA, the CDR3 is TGTGCCAGCAGCTTCTCGGGGGCGGGCACAGATACGCAGTATTTT.

This clonotype was recorded many times. This chain uses TRBV12-3 or TRBV12-4 with TRBJ1-1; TRBD1 matches 9 bases. V dropped 5 bases and J dropped 6; count of bases not matched to a gene: 4. There are 13 residues in the CDR3. CDR3 protein: CASSEQGAPEAFF. The DNA of the CDR3 is TGTGCCAGCAGTGAACAGGGGGCCCCTGAAGCTTTCTTT.

This clonotype was recorded at least ten times. The chain links TRBV5-1 to TRBJ2-3, with D hard to call. Germline CDR1 is SGHRS and CDR2 is YFSETQ. Trimming removed 2 bases from V and 2 bases from J, with 9 bases in between. The CDR3 totals 14 residues. CDR3 in DNA: TGCGCCAGCAGCTTCCAGTTAGCCACAGATACGCAGTATTTT. Its translation: CASSFQLATDTQYF.